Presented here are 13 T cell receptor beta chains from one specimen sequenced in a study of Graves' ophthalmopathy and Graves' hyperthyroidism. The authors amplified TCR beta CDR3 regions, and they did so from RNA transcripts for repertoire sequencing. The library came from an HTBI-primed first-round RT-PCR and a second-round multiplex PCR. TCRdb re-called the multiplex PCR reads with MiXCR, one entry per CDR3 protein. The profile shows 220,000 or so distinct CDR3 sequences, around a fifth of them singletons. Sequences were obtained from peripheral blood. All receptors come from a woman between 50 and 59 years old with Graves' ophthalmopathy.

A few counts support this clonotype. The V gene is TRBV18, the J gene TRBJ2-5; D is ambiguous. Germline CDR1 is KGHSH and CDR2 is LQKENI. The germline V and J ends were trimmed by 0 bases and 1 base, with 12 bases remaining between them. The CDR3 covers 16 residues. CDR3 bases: TGTGCCAGCTCACCACCAGTTCGGCAACGCCAAGAGACCCAGTACTTC. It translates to CASSPPVRQRQETQYF.

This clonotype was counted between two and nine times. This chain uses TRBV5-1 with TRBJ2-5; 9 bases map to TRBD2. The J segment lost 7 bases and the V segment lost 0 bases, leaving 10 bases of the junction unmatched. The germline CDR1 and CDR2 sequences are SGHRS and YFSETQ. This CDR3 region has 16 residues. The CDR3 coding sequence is TGCGCCAGCAGCTTGGAAGGGCTAGCGGGGTCGGTGACCCAGTACTTC. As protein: CASSLEGLAGSVTQYF.

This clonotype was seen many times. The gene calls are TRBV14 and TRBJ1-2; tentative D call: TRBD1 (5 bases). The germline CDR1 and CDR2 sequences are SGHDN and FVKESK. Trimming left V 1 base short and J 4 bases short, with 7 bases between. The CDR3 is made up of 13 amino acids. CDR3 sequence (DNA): TGTGCCAGCAGCCAAGGACAGCGCTATGGCTACACCTTC. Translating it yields CASSQGQRYGYTF.

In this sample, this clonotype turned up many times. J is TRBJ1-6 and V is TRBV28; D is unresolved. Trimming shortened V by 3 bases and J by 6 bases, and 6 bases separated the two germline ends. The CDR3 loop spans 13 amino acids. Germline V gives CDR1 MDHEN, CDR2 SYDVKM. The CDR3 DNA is TGTGCCAGCAGTTTTACTGGTAATTCACCCCTCCACTTT. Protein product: CASSFTGNSPLHF.

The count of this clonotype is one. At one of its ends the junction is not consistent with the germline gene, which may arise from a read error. The CDR3 DNA is TGCAGAGTAGGACAGTACCAAGAGACTCAGTACTTC. Translation: CRVGQYQETQYF. The V gene is TRBV29-1, the J gene TRBJ2-5, with TRBD1 as a possible D gene (6 bases). Germline V CDR1 and CDR2: SQVTM, ANQGSEA. This CDR3 is built from 12 residues.

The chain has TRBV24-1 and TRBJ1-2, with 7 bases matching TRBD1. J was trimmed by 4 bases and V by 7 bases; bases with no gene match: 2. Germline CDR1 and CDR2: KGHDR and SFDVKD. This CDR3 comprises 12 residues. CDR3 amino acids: CATSGTVYGYTF. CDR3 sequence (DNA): TGTGCCACCAGCGGGACAGTCTATGGCTACACCTTC.

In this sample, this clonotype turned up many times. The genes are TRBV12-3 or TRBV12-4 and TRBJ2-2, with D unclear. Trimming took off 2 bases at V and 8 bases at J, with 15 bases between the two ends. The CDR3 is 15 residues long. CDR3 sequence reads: CASSLLIAGRGELFF. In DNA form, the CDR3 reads TGTGCCAGCAGTTTACTTATCGCTGGGCGGGGGGAGCTGTTTTTT.

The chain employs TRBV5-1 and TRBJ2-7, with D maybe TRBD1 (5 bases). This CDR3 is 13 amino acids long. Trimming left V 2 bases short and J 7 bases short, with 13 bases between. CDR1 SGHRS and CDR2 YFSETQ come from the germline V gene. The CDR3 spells CASSLVRDGEQYF. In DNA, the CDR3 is TGCGCCAGCAGCTTAGTCAGGGATGGGGAGCAGTACTTC.

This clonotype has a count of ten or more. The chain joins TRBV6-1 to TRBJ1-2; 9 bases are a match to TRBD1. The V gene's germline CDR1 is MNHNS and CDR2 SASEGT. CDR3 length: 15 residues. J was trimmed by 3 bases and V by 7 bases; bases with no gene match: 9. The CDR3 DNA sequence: TGTGCCAGCAATATCAGGACAGGGGCATACTATGGCTACACCTTC. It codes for CASNIRTGAYYGYTF.

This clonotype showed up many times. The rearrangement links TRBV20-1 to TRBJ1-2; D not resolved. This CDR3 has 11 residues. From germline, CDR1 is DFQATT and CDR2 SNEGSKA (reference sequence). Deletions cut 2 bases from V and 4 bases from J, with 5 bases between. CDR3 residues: CSARPIYGYTF. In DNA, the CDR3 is TGCAGTGCTAGACCCATCTATGGCTACACCTTC.

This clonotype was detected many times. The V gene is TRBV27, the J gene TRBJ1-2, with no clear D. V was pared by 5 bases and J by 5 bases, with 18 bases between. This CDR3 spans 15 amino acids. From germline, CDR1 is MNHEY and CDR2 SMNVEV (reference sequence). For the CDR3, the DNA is TGTGCCAGCAGTCTAGGACCTACAGAATTATATGGCTACACCTTC. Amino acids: CASSLGPTELYGYTF.

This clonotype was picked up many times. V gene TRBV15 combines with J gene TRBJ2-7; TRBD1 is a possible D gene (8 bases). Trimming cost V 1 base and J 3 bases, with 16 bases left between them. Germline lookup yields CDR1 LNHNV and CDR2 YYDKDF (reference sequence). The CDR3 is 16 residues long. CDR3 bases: TGTGCCACCAGCAGAGGGGGGGGACAGGACGACTACGAGCAGTACTTC. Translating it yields CATSRGGGQDDYEQYF. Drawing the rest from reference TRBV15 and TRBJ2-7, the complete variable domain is DAMVIQNPRYQVTQFGKPVTLSCSQTLNHNVMYWYQQKSSQAPKLLFHYYDKDFNNEADTPDNFQSRRPNTSFCFLDIRSPGLGDTAMYLCATSRGGGQDDYEQYFGPGTRLTVT.

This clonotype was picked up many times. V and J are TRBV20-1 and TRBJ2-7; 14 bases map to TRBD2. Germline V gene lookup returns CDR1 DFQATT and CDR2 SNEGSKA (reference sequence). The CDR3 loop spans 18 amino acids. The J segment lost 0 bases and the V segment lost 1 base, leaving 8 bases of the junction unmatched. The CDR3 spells CSARGGTSGSMSSYEQYF. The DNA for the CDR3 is TGCAGTGCTAGAGGGGGGACTAGCGGGAGTATGTCCTCCTACGAGCAGTACTTC.